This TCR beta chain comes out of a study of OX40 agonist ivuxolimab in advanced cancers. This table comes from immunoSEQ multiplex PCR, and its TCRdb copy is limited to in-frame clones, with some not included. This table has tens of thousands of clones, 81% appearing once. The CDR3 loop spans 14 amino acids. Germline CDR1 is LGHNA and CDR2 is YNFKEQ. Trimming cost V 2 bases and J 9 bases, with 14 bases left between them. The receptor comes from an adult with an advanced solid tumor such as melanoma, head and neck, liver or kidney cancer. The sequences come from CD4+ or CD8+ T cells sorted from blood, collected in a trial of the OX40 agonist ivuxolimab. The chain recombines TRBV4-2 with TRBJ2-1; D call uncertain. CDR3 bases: TGTGCCAGCAGCCAACCGGAAGGACGTGGTGAGCAGTTCTTC. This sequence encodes CASSQPEGRGEQFF.